Each of the 25 T cell receptor beta chains below was sequenced from the same sample in a study of T cell responses to AZD1222 COVID-19 vaccine. Measured with immunoSEQ multiplex PCR; TCRdb has only the in-frame clones, and not every one. The table records nearly 110,000 clones, about 90% of them present only once. Sequences were derived from peripheral blood, sampled on day 0 of AZD1222 vaccination. The receptor set was obtained from an adult in good health.

This chain connects TRBV18 to TRBJ1-4, with 7 bases identical to TRBD1. Germline V gene lookup returns CDR1 KGHSH and CDR2 LQKENI. The CDR3 runs to 15 residues. Trimming took 3 bases from V and 7 from J; bases not matched to a gene: 8. The CDR3 nucleotides are TGTGCCAGCTCACCGACGACAGGGATCACTGAAAAACTGTTTTTT. Translated: CASSPTTGITEKLFF.

The chain uses TRBV4-1 and TRBJ1-5; 8 bases are shared with TRBD1. The CDR3 runs to 14 residues. CDR1 and CDR2 (germline): MGHRA, YSYEKL. V gave up 2 bases and J gave up 5 bases; unmatched junction bases: 2. CDR3 loop: CASSQQTGDQPQHF. The CDR3 bases are TGCGCCAGCAGCCAACAGACAGGGGATCAGCCCCAGCATTTT.

The J gene is TRBJ1-1, the V gene TRBV6-5; D is unresolved. The CDR3 runs to 11 residues. The germline V gene has CDR1 MNHEY and CDR2 SVGAGI. Trimming removed 8 bases from V and 0 bases from J, with 4 bases in between. The CDR3 nucleotides read TGTGCCAGCTCTATGAACACTGAAGCTTTCTTT. Protein product: CASSMNTEAFF.

This clone was seen a single time. J is TRBJ2-3 and V is TRBV5-6; possible D gene TRBD2, 5 bases. Trimming pared 0 bases from V and 5 bases from J, leaving 13 bases between. The CDR3 contains 15 residues. In germline, CDR1 is SGHDT, CDR2 YYEEEE. The CDR3 sequence: CASSLAPTGIDTQYF. The CDR3, as DNA: TGTGCCAGCAGCTTGGCCCCAACGGGAATAGATACGCAGTATTTT.

DNA for the CDR3: TGTGCCAGCAGCTCCGCAAAGAATAGCAATCAGCCCCAGCATTTT. This gives the protein CASSSAKNSNQPQHF. V is TRBV7-9 and J is TRBJ1-5; D call uncertain. The CDR3 covers 15 residues. V shed 4 bases and J shed 0 bases, with 10 bases lying between them. CDR1 and CDR2 from the germline V gene are SEHNR and FQNEAQ (reference sequence).

The chain recombines TRBV23-1 with TRBJ2-1, with D possibly called TRBD1 or TRBD2 (6 bases each). TRBV23-1 has ORF status, its function being uncertain. This CDR3 is built from 16 residues. The V gene lost 7 bases and the J gene lost 3 bases, with 19 bases spanning the gap. The CDR3 coding sequence is TGCGCCAGCACCTCAAAGGGGGACTGGATCTACAATGAGCAGTTCTTC. It yields the protein CASTSKGDWIYNEQFF.

This clone has a single count. The CDR3 reads CASSVAGTGYTF. CDR3 DNA: TGTGCCAGCAGTGTCGCAGGGACTGGCTACACCTTC. This chain uses TRBV12-3 or TRBV12-4 with TRBJ1-2; a weak D match, TRBD1 (5 bases). The V and J ends lost 5 bases and 7 bases respectively, with 11 bases between them. This CDR3 is built from 12 residues.

V and J are TRBV9 and TRBJ2-7; D is perhaps TRBD1 (5 bases). This CDR3 has 13 amino acids. Germline CDR1 reads SGDLS; CDR2 reads YYNGEE. Trimming shortened V by 1 base and J by 1 base, and 6 bases separated the two germline ends. The CDR3 loop reads CASSVTGSYEQYF. The CDR3, as DNA: TGTGCCAGCAGCGTAACAGGATCCTACGAGCAGTACTTC.

This chain links TRBV30 with TRBJ2-7, with 9 bases that match TRBD1. With V trimmed by 0 bases and J by 3 bases, 3 bases remained unmatched. From germline, CDR1 is GTSNPN and CDR2 SVGIG (reference sequence). The CDR3 has 14 amino acids. CDR3 in amino acids: CAWSVGTGIYEQYF. The CDR3 DNA follows: TGTGCCTGGAGTGTAGGGACAGGGATCTACGAGCAGTACTTC. Looking up the rest from reference TRBV30 and TRBJ2-7 gives the full variable domain: SQTIHQWPATLVQPVGSPLSLECTVEGTSNPNLYWYRQAAGRGLQLLFYSVGIGQISSEVPQNLSASRPQDRQFILSSKKLLLSDSGFYLCAWSVGTGIYEQYFGPGTRLTVT.

The chain joins TRBV13 to TRBJ2-2; the D gene is possibly TRBD1 (6 bases). Trimming left V 8 bases short and J 6 bases short, with 10 bases between. CDR1 PRHDT and CDR2 FYEKMQ come from the germline V gene (reference sequence). The CDR3 is made up of 12 amino acids. The CDR3 DNA sequence: TGTGCCAGCTCTTGGGGGCCCGGGGAGCTGTTTTTT. Amino acid sequence: CASSWGPGELFF. Filled out from reference TRBV13 and TRBJ2-2, the complete variable domain reads AAGVIQSPRHLIKEKRETATLKCYPIPRHDTVYWYQQGPGQDPQFLISFYEKMQSDKGSIPDRFSAQQFSDYHSELNMSSLELGDSALYFCASSWGPGELFFGEGSRLTVL.

The chain combines TRBV25-1 with TRBJ2-1; TRBD2 matches 9 bases. The germline CDR1 and CDR2 sequences are MGHDK and SYGVNS. This CDR3 comprises 15 residues. Trimming at V came to 2 bases and at J to 4 bases, leaving 3 bases not matched to a gene. The CDR3: CASSEPSGGYNEQFF. The CDR3 bases are TGTGCCAGCAGTGAACCCAGCGGGGGGTACAATGAGCAGTTCTTC.

V usage is TRBV7-2 and J usage is TRBJ2-7, with TRBD2 matching over 9 bases. CDR1 is SGHTA, CDR2 FQGNSA, per germline. V lost 5 bases and J lost 7; bases outside the gene matches: 9. This CDR3 is built from 14 residues. CDR3 sequence: CASSPEASGEEQYF. DNA for the CDR3: TGTGCCAGCAGCCCAGAGGCTAGCGGGGAGGAGCAGTACTTC.

The V and J genes are TRBV2 and TRBJ1-1, with D possibly TRBD1 on 5 matching bases. CDR3 length: 13 amino acids. Trimming left V 11 bases short and J 2 bases short, with 15 bases between. The germline V gene encodes CDR1 SNHLY and CDR2 FYNNEI. The DNA of the CDR3 is TGTGCCTCTTTATCGGGGCTTAACACTGAAGCTTTCTTT. This gives the protein CASLSGLNTEAFF. Full variable domain (remainder filled in from reference TRBV2 and TRBJ1-1): EPEVTQTPSHQVTQMGQEVILRCVPISNHLYFYWYRQILGQKVEFLVSFYNNEISEKSEIFDDQFSVERPDGSNFTLKIRSTKLEDSAMYFCASLSGLNTEAFFGQGTRLTVV.

The chain employs TRBV5-8 and TRBJ1-2, with unresolved D. Germline V gene data show CDR1 as SGHTS and CDR2 as YDEGEE. V was pared by 2 bases and J by 4 bases, with 15 bases between. This CDR3 comprises 15 residues. The CDR3 is CASSFLRVTPYGYTF. The CDR3, as DNA: TGTGCCAGCAGCTTTTTGAGGGTAACACCCTATGGCTACACCTTC. Based on the CDR3 plus reference TRBV5-8 and TRBJ1-2, the full variable domain is EAGVTQSPTHLIKTRGQQATLRCSPISGHTSVYWYQQALGLGLQFLLWYDEGEERNRGNFPPRFSGRQFPNYSSELNVNALELEDSALYLCASSFLRVTPYGYTFGSGTRLTVV.

The V gene is TRBV6-5, the J gene TRBJ1-1; no definite D call. The CDR3 runs to 12 residues. Germline V CDR1 and CDR2: MNHEY, SVGAGI. V lost 6 bases and J 1 base, leaving 6 bases between the germline ends. CDR3 nucleotides: TGTGCCAGCAGCCGAGGGAACACTGAAGCTTTCTTT. It encodes CASSRGNTEAFF.

The chain employs TRBV11-2 and TRBJ2-1; no reliable D call. The V end lost 0 bases, the J end lost 3 bases, and 3 bases lay between the germline ends. Germline lookup yields CDR1 SGHAT and CDR2 FQNNGV. This CDR3 has 13 amino acids. The CDR3 region is CASSLERYNEQFF. The CDR3 region has the DNA TGTGCCAGCAGCTTAGAACGCTACAATGAGCAGTTCTTC.

V and J are TRBV4-3 and TRBJ1-5; no definite D call. CDR3 size: 13 residues. V lost 6 bases, J lost 5 bases, and 11 bases lay in between. Germline V gene data show CDR1 as LGHNA and CDR2 as YSLEER. The CDR3 nucleotides read TGCGCCAGCAGTTTGGGGAAAGATCAGCCCCAGCATTTT. Translation gives CASSLGKDQPQHF.

In nucleotides, the CDR3 is TGTGCCAGCAGCACTAGACCCAGGGATCAGCCCCAGCATTTT. Its protein is CASSTRPRDQPQHF. This rearrangement joins TRBV7-8 to TRBJ1-5; a possible D gene is TRBD1 (5 bases). V was trimmed by 5 bases and J by 5 bases, leaving 13 bases between them. This CDR3 is built from 14 residues. The V gene's germline CDR1 is SGHVS and CDR2 FQNEAQ.

The rearrangement joins TRBV7-9 to TRBJ1-6; D remains unclear. The CDR3 length is 15 residues. V was clipped by 1 base and J by 7 bases, with 11 bases between them. Per the germline V gene, CDR1 is SEHNR and CDR2 is FQNEAQ (reference sequence). CDR3 residues: CASSLGEGPNSPLHF. The CDR3 DNA is TGTGCCAGCAGCTTAGGAGAGGGCCCCAATTCACCCCTCCACTTT. The full variable domain, rest sourced from reference TRBV7-9 and TRBJ1-6, is DTGVSQNPRHKITKRGQNVTFRCDPISEHNRLYWYRQTLGQGPEFLTYFQNEAQLEKSRLLSDRFSAERPKGSFSTLEIQRTEQGDSAMYLCASSLGEGPNSPLHFGNGTRLTVT.

This chain connects TRBV9 to TRBJ2-7; 14 bases are shared with TRBD2. This CDR3 spans 15 amino acids. The germline V gene encodes CDR1 SGDLS and CDR2 YYNGEE. The J segment lost 3 bases and the V segment lost 3 bases, leaving 2 bases of the junction unmatched. As DNA, the CDR3 is TGTGCCAGCAGCGAGGGACTAGCGGGGGACTACGAGCAGTACTTC. Protein product: CASSEGLAGDYEQYF.

J is TRBJ1-5 and V is TRBV12-3 or TRBV12-4; D not certain. The CDR3 runs 13 residues. The ends were cut back, 6 bases at V and 1 base at J, with 7 bases in the middle. This chain's CDR3 is CASRAQSNQPQHF. The CDR3 DNA follows: TGTGCCAGCAGGGCACAGAGCAATCAGCCCCAGCATTTT.

This chain links TRBV3-1 (or the pseudogene TRBV3-2) with TRBJ1-5; D is possibly TRBD1 (6 bases). CDR1 is LGHDT and CDR2 is YNNKEL in the germline V gene (reference sequence). V shed 1 base and J shed 5 bases, with 12 bases lying between them. The CDR3 runs to 15 residues. CDR3 sequence reads: CASSQGRGGYQPQHF. DNA of the CDR3: TGTGCCAGCAGCCAAGGGAGGGGGGGTTATCAGCCCCAGCATTTT.

The chain couples TRBV5-5 to TRBJ1-6, with TRBD1 matching 7 bases. V shed 1 base and J 0 bases; nucleotides not matched to a gene: 13. The CDR3 length is 20 residues. The germline V gene encodes CDR1 SGHKS and CDR2 YYEKEE (reference sequence). The CDR3 region is CASSLWGLLRDSSYNSPLHF. The DNA of the CDR3 is TGTGCCAGCAGCTTGTGGGGGCTATTAAGGGACAGCTCCTATAATTCACCCCTCCACTTT.

The V and J genes are TRBV18 and TRBJ1-6, with D hard to call. V was clipped by 6 bases and J by 0 bases, with 9 bases between them. Germline V gives CDR1 KGHSH, CDR2 LQKENI. The CDR3 runs to 15 residues. This chain's CDR3 is CASSNKDSYNSPLHF. CDR3 nucleotide sequence: TGTGCCAGCTCGAATAAGGACTCCTATAATTCACCCCTCCACTTT.

The chain links TRBV7-3 to TRBJ1-4, with a tentative D call TRBD1 (6 bases). This CDR3 is 14 amino acids long. CDR1 is SGHTA, CDR2 FQGTGA, per germline. The V end was cut by 3 bases, the J end by 7 bases, with 12 bases between. CDR3 sequence (DNA): TGTGCCAGCAGCTTCTACGGGACACCTGAAAAACTGTTTTTT. Translating gives CASSFYGTPEKLFF.